This TCR beta chain was profiled in a study of T cell repertoires in cytomegalovirus infection. Study summary: Newly reported HLA-C-restricted and thoroughly characterized HLA-B-restricted CMV epitopes were employed. Whole-study findings and limits: Carriers of CMV plus the relevant HLA were identified by cumulative public TCR beta family frequency. There were HLA-C-restricted CMV-specific TCR beta clonotypes dominating the ex vivo response.

TCRdb reprocessed the reads via MiXCR and lists one record per CDR3 protein. Altogether about 310,000 distinct CDR3 sequences are present, 25% being singletons, with the ten largest covering about an eighth. This clonotype was detected many times. What it binds is unknown. This CDR3 spans 14 amino acids. V lost 6 bases to trimming and J lost 10 bases; unmatched junction nucleotides: 10. In germline, CDR1 is SGHTA, CDR2 FQGNSA. The specimen was cultured PBMCs, collected from culture after CMV antigen stimulation. The sequence was obtained from a human donor in good health (CMV status not recorded). Some clones in this sample may be carry-over from other donors' samples. The rearrangement links TRBV7-2 to TRBJ2-1, with 9 bases fitting TRBD2. The CDR3 DNA is TGTGCCAGCAGGCCTAGTAGCGGGAGAGGGGAGCAGTTCTTC. Amino acid sequence: CASRPSSGRGEQFF.